This T cell receptor beta chain was observed in a study of cytomegalovirus exposure and HLA in healthy donors. Study background: An early data release held approximately 80 million unique TCRs from HLA-typed donors. Among the approximately 400 donors who were genotyped, about 86% fell in the genetic ancestry cluster that is associated with self-reported Caucasian donors.

Findings and caveats of the study: Later genetic work tied a missense DCLRE1C variant to beta-chain V and J trimming.

Both 60 Vbeta primers and 13 Jbeta primers went into the PCR. Sequenced by immunoSEQ multiplex PCR; TCRdb stores in-frame clones only, minus some. This table holds approximately 72,000 clones. Each donor was nominally healthy when sampled (though unrecorded immune exposures were likely). A note on this clone: Its specificity is not known.

V shed 5 bases, J shed 5 bases, and the junction held 5 bases outside the gene matches. The CDR3 length is 13 residues. Germline CDR1 SGHNT, CDR2 YENEEA. This receptor was identified in a woman aged 35 to 49 in good health and CMV-seropositive. Sequencing input: PBMCs. The chain recombines TRBV11-3 with TRBJ2-5, with 7 positions matching TRBD2. In DNA form, the CDR3 reads TGTGCCAGCAGCCCGCGGGGAGGGGAGACCCAGTACTTC. This encodes CASSPRGGETQYF.